In this sample, the clone carrying this T cell receptor beta chain turned up once. This record belongs to a study of shared clonotypes between healthy human individuals. Germline values: CDR1 SGHRS, CDR2 YFSETQ. The CDR3 is 13 amino acids. At a deep level, the assay was run. For unsorted PBMC, 300 ng DNA per replicate equaled roughly 28,000 T cell genomes. Data came from immunoSEQ multiplex PCR; TCRdb stores just in-frame clones and leaves some out. The profile shows about 490,000 clones, 60% to 80% of them singletons. The chain combines TRBV5-1 with TRBJ2-5; D gene ambiguous. The J call could be wrong; TRBJ2-7 is a better fit for the DNA end. The receptor was isolated from a woman between 40 and 55 years old in good health. Some clones in this sample may be carry-over from other donors' samples. Material: PBMCs. The chain's CDR3 is CASSEDTHYEQYF. The CDR3 region has the DNA TGCGCCAGCAGCGAAGACACCCACTACGAGCAGTACTTC.